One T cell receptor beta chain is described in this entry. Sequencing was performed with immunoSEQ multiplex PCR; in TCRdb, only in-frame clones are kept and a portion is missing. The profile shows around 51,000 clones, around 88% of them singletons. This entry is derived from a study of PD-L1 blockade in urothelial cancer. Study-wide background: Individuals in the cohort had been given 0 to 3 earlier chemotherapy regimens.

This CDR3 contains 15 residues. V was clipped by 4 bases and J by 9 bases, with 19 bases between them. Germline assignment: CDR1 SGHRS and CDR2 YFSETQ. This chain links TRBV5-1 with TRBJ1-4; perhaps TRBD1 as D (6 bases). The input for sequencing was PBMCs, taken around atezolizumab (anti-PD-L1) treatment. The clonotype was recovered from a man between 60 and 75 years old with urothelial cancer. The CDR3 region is CASSADRDTGQKLFF. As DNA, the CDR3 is TGCGCCAGCAGCGCGGACCGGGACACCGGCCAAAAACTGTTTTTT.